A single sample gave rise to the 19 T cell receptor beta chains below, sequenced in a study of blood T cell repertoires in COVID-19. Produced via immunoSEQ multiplex PCR; TCRdb's table is partial and in-frame only. This repertoire shows 46,000 or so clones, 80% to 90% found once; its top ten account for over 25%. Sequencing input: peripheral blood. The receptors were gathered from an elderly woman with COVID-19, enrolled during active disease.

The chain couples TRBV7-2 to TRBJ2-3, with 12 bases matching TRBD2. Germline CDR1 and CDR2: SGHTA and FQGNSA. V lost 1 base to trimming and J lost 6 bases; unmatched junction nucleotides: 2. The CDR3 runs to 15 residues. CDR3 coding DNA: TGTGCCAGCAGCTTAGGTCTAGCGGGGGGGGATACGCAGTATTTT. Translation: CASSLGLAGGDTQYF.

The rearrangement uses TRBV7-2 and TRBJ1-3; D call uncertain. Germline values: CDR1 SGHTA, CDR2 FQGNSA. The CDR3 is 13 amino acids. V lost 1 base and J 7 bases, leaving 8 bases between the germline ends. The CDR3 region is CASSLERWNTIYF. The CDR3 DNA is TGTGCCAGCAGCTTAGAGAGGTGGAACACCATATATTTT.

The chain has TRBV24-1 and TRBJ2-1, with D possibly being TRBD2 (5 bases). V was cut by 4 bases and J by 6 bases, with 12 bases left in between. Germline V CDR1 and CDR2: KGHDR, SFDVKD. The CDR3 spans 14 residues. The CDR3: CATSDPRGSNEQFF. DNA of the CDR3: TGTGCCACCAGTGACCCCCGGGGAAGCAATGAGCAGTTCTTC.

The V call is TRBV19, the J call TRBJ2-6, with 9 bases aligning to TRBD1. The germline V gene has CDR1 LNHDA and CDR2 SQIVND (reference sequence). The CDR3 has 19 amino acids. J gave up 0 bases and V 5 bases, and 11 bases lay outside the gene matches. CDR3 residues: CASSLLLGQGPSGANVLTF. The CDR3 region has the DNA TGTGCCAGTAGTCTGCTATTGGGACAGGGTCCCTCTGGGGCCAACGTCCTGACTTTC. Full variable domain (missing parts from reference TRBV19 and TRBJ2-6): DGGITQSPKYLFRKEGQNVTLSCEQNLNHDAMYWYRQDPGQGLRLIYYSQIVNDFQKGDIAEGYSVSREKKESFPLTVTSAQKNPTAFYLCASSLLLGQGPSGANVLTFGAGSRLTVL.

The V gene is TRBV2, the J gene TRBJ2-5; D is possibly TRBD1 (6 bases). CDR1 SNHLY and CDR2 FYNNEI come from the germline V gene. The CDR3 consists of 14 residues. V was pared by 6 bases and J by 1 base, with 12 bases between. The CDR3 loop is CASSADSAQETQYF. The CDR3 nucleotides are TGTGCCAGCAGCGCGGACAGCGCCCAAGAGACCCAGTACTTC.

This chain uses TRBV5-4 with TRBJ1-4, with TRBD1 as a possible D gene (5 bases). CDR1 SGHNT and CDR2 YYREEE come from the germline V gene (reference sequence). The V gene lost 4 bases and the J gene lost 4 bases, with 11 bases spanning the gap. This CDR3 is 14 amino acids long. This CDR3 is CASSLAGLNEKLFF. CDR3 in DNA: TGTGCCAGCAGCCTCGCGGGACTTAATGAAAAACTGTTTTTT. Full variable domain (outside the CDR3, taken from reference TRBV5-4 and TRBJ1-4): ETGVTQSPTHLIKTRGQQVTLRCSSQSGHNTVSWYQQALGQGPQFIFQYYREEENGRGNFPPRFSGLQFPNYSSELNVNALELDDSALYLCASSLAGLNEKLFFGSGTQLSVL.

The genes are TRBV5-5 and TRBJ2-7; no reliable D call. V lost 4 bases and J lost 3, with 11 bases in between. The CDR3 is 13 amino acids. The germline V gene encodes CDR1 SGHKS and CDR2 YYEKEE (reference sequence). The CDR3 DNA sequence: TGTGCCAGCAGCGTATTACAGTACTACGAGCAGTACTTC. Translating it yields CASSVLQYYEQYF.

The V gene is TRBV2, the J gene TRBJ1-1, with TRBD1 matching 7 bases. This CDR3 comprises 14 residues. V dropped 6 bases and J dropped 1; count of bases not matched to a gene: 5. Germline CDR1 is SNHLY and CDR2 is FYNNEI. As DNA, the CDR3 is TGTGCCAGCAGCCGCGGGACAGAGAACACTGAAGCTTTCTTT. It specifies CASSRGTENTEAFF. The full variable domain, in which reference TRBV2 and TRBJ1-1 provide the parts outside the CDR3, is EPEVTQTPSHQVTQMGQEVILRCVPISNHLYFYWYRQILGQKVEFLVSFYNNEISEKSEIFDDQFSVERPDGSNFTLKIRSTKLEDSAMYFCASSRGTENTEAFFGQGTRLTVV.

This clone was detected once. The V gene is TRBV30, the J gene TRBJ2-7; D may be TRBD2 (7 bases). Germline-derived CDR1 and CDR2 are GTSNPN and SVGIG (reference sequence). CDR3 length equals 17 residues. V was pared by 3 bases and J by 5 bases, with 26 bases between. As DNA, the CDR3 is TGTGCCTGGAGCTTCGTCCAGGGGTGTGGGACTAAGGACGAGCAGTACTTC. It codes for CAWSFVQGCGTKDEQYF.

The genes are TRBV29-1 and TRBJ1-2; D gene unclear. The germline CDR1 and CDR2 sequences are SQVTM and ANQGSEA. CDR3 length: 12 residues. V was shortened by 5 bases and J by 2 bases, with 9 bases between the two germline ends. Here the CDR3 DNA reads TGCAGCGTTCAAACGGGAAACTATGGCTACACCTTC. Its translation: CSVQTGNYGYTF.

This clone was seen only a few times. CDR3 residues: CASSSPGQGRGYTF. For the CDR3, the DNA is TGTGCCAGCAGCTCCCCGGGACAGGGTCGGGGCTACACCTTC. This chain joins TRBV7-2 and TRBJ1-2; 9 bases fit TRBD1. Germline V CDR1 and CDR2: SGHTA, FQGNSA. J was trimmed by 8 bases and V by 4 bases; bases with no gene match: 8. The CDR3 consists of 14 residues.

V gene TRBV29-1 combines with J gene TRBJ2-5; the match to TRBD2 covers 13 bases. CDR1 and CDR2 (germline): SQVTM, ANQGSEA. The CDR3 runs 18 residues. The junction had 21 bases not matched to a gene; V was cut back by 6 bases and J by 8 bases. The CDR3 reads CSVGPSTLILAGGRTQYF. The CDR3 coding sequence is TGCAGCGTCGGCCCGAGCACTCTGATACTAGCGGGGGGGCGTACCCAGTACTTC.

This clone has just one count. The chain uses TRBV27 and TRBJ2-3; TRBD2 aligns across 12 bases. Germline values: CDR1 MNHEY, CDR2 SMNVEV (reference sequence). The ends lost 2 bases at V and 7 bases at J; junction bases unmatched: 7. CDR3 length equals 16 residues. Here the CDR3 reads CASSLLLAGGVNTQYF. The CDR3 DNA reads TGTGCCAGCAGTTTACTACTAGCGGGAGGAGTGAATACGCAGTATTTT.

The chain joins TRBV7-2 to TRBJ1-5; perhaps TRBD1 as D (6 bases). There are 14 residues in the CDR3. Germline V gene lookup returns CDR1 SGHTA and CDR2 FQGNSA. V was shortened by 3 bases and J by 2 bases, with 8 bases between the two germline ends. The chain's CDR3 is CASSFNRGNQPQHF. The DNA of the CDR3 is TGTGCCAGCAGCTTCAACAGGGGCAATCAGCCCCAGCATTTT.

This rearrangement joins TRBV24-1 to TRBJ2-5; 8 positions match TRBD2. With V trimmed by 2 bases and J by 0 bases, 4 bases remained unmatched. The CDR3 consists of 16 residues. Germline assignment: CDR1 KGHDR and CDR2 SFDVKD. CDR3 nucleotides: TGTGCCACCAGTGATTCCGGGAGGGGGAACCAAGAGACCCAGTACTTC. Translation gives CATSDSGRGNQETQYF.

The genes are TRBV6-5 and TRBJ1-1; maybe TRBD1 (6 bases). CDR3 length equals 13 residues. V was pared by 6 bases and J by 4 bases, with 12 bases between. Germline V gives CDR1 MNHEY, CDR2 SVGAGI. In nucleotides, the CDR3 is TGTGCCAGCAGGGGGGCGAAGGGCACTGAAGCTTTCTTT. It translates to CASRGAKGTEAFF.

The chain combines TRBV29-1 with TRBJ2-7; D uncertain. V was trimmed by 4 bases and J by 0 bases, leaving 7 bases between them. CDR3 length equals 12 residues. The germline gives CDR1 SQVTM, CDR2 ANQGSEA. The CDR3 region has the DNA TGCAGCGTTGCTCGTGTCTCCTACGAGCAGTACTTC. It is translated as CSVARVSYEQYF.

The chain employs TRBV24-1 and TRBJ2-5; 7 positions agree with TRBD1. V lost 2 bases to trimming and J lost 5 bases; unmatched junction nucleotides: 7. This CDR3 has 15 residues. The V gene's germline CDR1 is KGHDR and CDR2 SFDVKD. CDR3 loop: CATSDSTGPGETQYF. The CDR3 bases are TGTGCCACCAGTGATTCGACAGGGCCTGGGGAGACCCAGTACTTC.

The V gene is TRBV6-2 or TRBV6-3, the J gene TRBJ1-5; 7 bases fit TRBD1. The V gene's germline CDR1 is MNHEY and CDR2 SVGEGT. The CDR3 length is 17 residues. V trimming: 1 base; J trimming: 4 bases; junction bases outside the gene matches: 10. The CDR3 bases are TGTGCCAGCAGTTACTGGCCAGGGGGAAACGGGAATCAGCCCCAGCATTTT. This translates into CASSYWPGGNGNQPQHF.